A single sample gave rise to the 25 T cell receptor beta chains below, sequenced in a study of T-cell reconstitution after alpha-beta-depleted transplantation in children. TCRbeta library construction was performed incorporating unique molecular identifiers. From the PCR reads, TCRdb called clonotypes with MiXCR, one entry per CDR3 protein. The sample includes approximately 240,000 distinct CDR3 sequences, under 9.5% of them seen just once. The sequencing used PBMCs from the stem cell graft donor, collected from the stem cell graft. The receptors were sampled from a human donor who donated a stem cell graft to a child with acute lymphoblastic leukemia.

Only a few counts were recorded for this clonotype. The chain recombines TRBV7-2 with TRBJ2-1, with TRBD2 as a possible D gene (6 bases). The CDR3 is 15 amino acids. Trimming shortened V by 5 bases and J by 2 bases, and 13 bases separated the two germline ends. Per germline, CDR1 SGHTA and CDR2 FQGNSA. The CDR3 spells CASSLTSTAYNEQFF. CDR3 in DNA: TGTGCCAGCAGCCTTACTAGCACCGCCTACAATGAGCAGTTCTTC.

This clonotype turned up a few times. The chain recombines TRBV5-1 with TRBJ2-7; 10 bases line up with TRBD1. The CDR3 is 16 residues long. CDR1 is SGHRS, CDR2 YFSETQ, per germline. Unmatched junction bases numbered 10, after V lost 4 bases and J lost 3 bases. As DNA, the CDR3 is TGCGCCAGCAGCATACCCCGGGACAGGGGTGACTACGAGCAGTACTTC. It yields the protein CASSIPRDRGDYEQYF. The entire variable domain, with the rest obtained from reference TRBV5-1 and TRBJ2-7, is as follows: KAGVTQTPRYLIKTRGQQVTLSCSPISGHRSVSWYQQTPGQGLQFLFEYFSETQRNKGNFPGRFSGRQFSNSRSEMNVSTLELGDSALYLCASSIPRDRGDYEQYFGPGTRLTVT.

This clonotype appeared a few times. The chain recombines TRBV5-1 with TRBJ1-1; D is unclear. CDR3 length: 13 residues. Germline values: CDR1 SGHRS, CDR2 YFSETQ. With 4 bases removed from V and 2 bases from J, the gap between germline ends came to 9 bases. The CDR3 loop reads CASSGVYNTEAFF. CDR3 sequence (DNA): TGCGCCAGCAGCGGGGTCTACAACACTGAAGCTTTCTTT.

This clonotype was observed a handful of times. J is TRBJ2-7 and V is TRBV5-1; 10 bases line up with TRBD2. The V segment lost 4 bases and the J segment 6 bases; nucleotides outside the gene matches: 4. Per germline, CDR1 SGHRS and CDR2 YFSETQ. The CDR3 loop spans 13 amino acids. This CDR3 is CASSMGLAIEQYF. The CDR3 bases are TGCGCCAGCAGCATGGGACTAGCGATCGAGCAGTACTTC. The full variable domain, rest sourced from reference TRBV5-1 and TRBJ2-7, is KAGVTQTPRYLIKTRGQQVTLSCSPISGHRSVSWYQQTPGQGLQFLFEYFSETQRNKGNFPGRFSGRQFSNSRSEMNVSTLELGDSALYLCASSMGLAIEQYFGPGTRLTVT.

This clonotype has at least ten counts. This chain uses TRBV3-1 with TRBJ2-1, with D perhaps given as TRBD1 or TRBD2 (5 bases each). The ends were cut back, 1 base at V and 8 bases at J, with 21 bases in the middle. The CDR3 has 17 amino acids. Germline V CDR1 and CDR2: LGHDT, YNNKEL (reference sequence). The CDR3 DNA follows: TGTGCCAGCAGCCAAGGAGTCCAGGGAATCCATAGCGATGAGCAGTTCTTC. Amino acid sequence: CASSQGVQGIHSDEQFF.

This clonotype was recorded at least ten times. The gene calls are TRBV13 and TRBJ1-1; D is unresolved. The V end lost 2 bases, the J end lost 3 bases, and 7 bases lay between the germline ends. This CDR3 region has 13 residues. CDR1 is PRHDT, CDR2 FYEKMQ, per germline (reference sequence). CDR3 nucleotides: TGTGCCAGCAGCTTAACGGAGGACACTGAAGCTTTCTTT. Amino acid sequence: CASSLTEDTEAFF.

This clonotype showed up just a few times. The chain is built from TRBV7-8 and TRBJ1-4; TRBD1 matches 7 bases. Germline CDR1 SGHVS, CDR2 FQNEAQ. The CDR3 contains 15 residues. J lost 8 bases, V lost 5 bases, and 11 bases had no gene match. This chain's CDR3 is CASSISGTVGEKLFF. The CDR3 nucleotides read TGTGCCAGCAGCATCTCCGGGACAGTAGGAGAAAAACTGTTTTTT.

Only a few counts were recorded for this clonotype. CDR3 in DNA: TGTGCCAGCAGGGCGGGACTAGCCCAAAATGAGCAGTTCTTC. Translated: CASRAGLAQNEQFF. This chain links TRBV2 with TRBJ2-1; 9 positions agree with TRBD2. The CDR3 runs 14 residues. V lost 6 bases to trimming and J lost 7 bases; unmatched junction nucleotides: 7. Germline V CDR1 and CDR2: SNHLY, FYNNEI.

This clonotype was detected a few times. V gene TRBV7-9 combines with J gene TRBJ1-2; D is ambiguous. This CDR3 comprises 12 residues. V lost 2 bases, J lost 7 bases, and 8 bases lay in between. Germline CDR1 SEHNR, CDR2 FQNEAQ (reference sequence). For the CDR3, the DNA is TGTGCCAGCAGCTTAACGGAGGGTGGCTACACCTTC. The encoded protein is CASSLTEGGYTF.

The table lists this clonotype with many counts. The V gene is TRBV7-2, the J gene TRBJ2-1; TRBD2 agrees at 8 bases. V dropped 2 bases and J dropped 6; count of bases not matched to a gene: 6. CDR3 length: 15 residues. The germline CDR1 and CDR2 sequences are SGHTA and FQGNSA. CDR3 amino acids: CASSLTGTSRNEQFF. DNA of the CDR3: TGTGCCAGCAGCTTAACTGGGACTAGTCGCAATGAGCAGTTCTTC.

This clonotype was picked up a small number of times. The chain has TRBV2 and TRBJ2-7, with 12 bases matching TRBD1. Trimming cost V 3 bases and J 3 bases; bases outside gene matches: 3. Germline CDR1 and CDR2: SNHLY and FYNNEI. The CDR3 has 15 amino acids. In DNA, the CDR3 is TGTGCCAGCAGTGACGGGACAGGGGGCCGCTACGAGCAGTACTTC. As protein: CASSDGTGGRYEQYF.

V usage is TRBV4-3 and J usage is TRBJ2-2; D gene uncertain. Trimming stripped 0 bases from V and 6 bases from J, with 11 bases between. The CDR3 is made up of 15 amino acids. Per the germline V gene, CDR1 is LGHNA and CDR2 is YSLEER. CDR3 sequence reads: CASSQDRLIAGELFF. Written as DNA, the CDR3 is TGCGCCAGCAGCCAAGATAGGCTAATCGCCGGGGAGCTGTTTTTT.

This clonotype was recorded many times. The chain employs TRBV5-1 and TRBJ2-3; 14 bases are shared with TRBD2. Unmatched junction bases numbered 9, after V lost 4 bases and J lost 2 bases. Looked up from germline, CDR1 is SGHRS and CDR2 is YFSETQ. There are 18 residues in the CDR3. The CDR3 DNA is TGCGCCAGCAGCCCGGGACTAGCGGGGGTCGGTGCCACAGATACGCAGTATTTT. Its protein is CASSPGLAGVGATDTQYF.

This clonotype was recorded at least ten times. This sequence joins TRBV13 and TRBJ2-7; D could derive from TRBD1 or TRBD2 (5 bases each). Germline V gene lookup returns CDR1 PRHDT and CDR2 FYEKMQ (reference sequence). This CDR3 contains 14 residues. Between the trimmed V and J ends, which lost 5 bases and 3 bases, there was a span of 14 bases. The chain's CDR3 is CASSEAGTLYEQYF. CDR3 DNA sequence: TGTGCCAGCAGCGAAGCCGGGACCCTCTACGAGCAGTACTTC.

The chain is built from TRBV3-1 and TRBJ2-1; 11 nucleotides align to TRBD1. J was trimmed by 6 bases and V by 8 bases; bases with no gene match: 9. This CDR3 region has 15 residues. Germline lookup yields CDR1 LGHDT and CDR2 YNNKEL (reference sequence). CDR3 protein: CASCLGQGAINEQFF. The CDR3 coding sequence is TGTGCCAGCTGCCTTGGACAGGGGGCTATCAATGAGCAGTTCTTC.

This chain joins TRBV15 and TRBJ1-6, with D hard to call. The CDR3 is made up of 15 amino acids. Looked up from germline, CDR1 is LNHNV and CDR2 is YYDKDF (reference sequence). The V end was cut by 3 bases, the J end by 12 bases, with 18 bases between. CDR3 loop: CATSSRRVEELPLHF. For the CDR3, the DNA is TGTGCCACCAGCAGTAGAAGGGTTGAAGAGTTACCCCTCCACTTT. The full variable domain, rest sourced from reference TRBV15 and TRBJ1-6, is DAMVIQNPRYQVTQFGKPVTLSCSQTLNHNVMYWYQQKSSQAPKLLFHYYDKDFNNEADTPDNFQSRRPNTSFCFLDIRSPGLGDTAMYLCATSSRRVEELPLHFGNGTRLTVT.

This clonotype was seen only a few times. The V gene is TRBV20-1, the J gene TRBJ2-1; perhaps TRBD2 as D (6 bases). Germline CDR1 reads DFQATT; CDR2 reads SNEGSKA (reference sequence). The CDR3 runs to 17 residues. V lost 6 bases and J lost 7, with 28 bases in between. This CDR3 is CSAGGGLGRVVTNEQFF. CDR3 coding DNA: TGCAGTGCCGGTGGGGGGTTGGGCCGAGTTGTTACGAATGAGCAGTTCTTC.

This clonotype has more than one count but fewer than ten. J is TRBJ1-6 and V is TRBV7-9; D not certain. Germline assignment: CDR1 SEHNR and CDR2 FQNEAQ (reference sequence). This CDR3 region has 17 residues. V was clipped by 2 bases and J by 8 bases, with 19 bases between them. The CDR3 loop is CASSLRSRALSDSPLHF. The CDR3 bases are TGTGCCAGCAGCTTACGCAGCCGGGCCCTAAGCGATTCACCCCTCCACTTT.

This clonotype was observed a handful of times. The chain is built from TRBV5-1 and TRBJ1-1, with 7 bases lining up with TRBD1. The length of the CDR3 is 14 residues. The germline V gene has CDR1 SGHRS and CDR2 YFSETQ. V gave up 3 bases and J gave up 4 bases; unmatched junction bases: 6. The CDR3 is CASSSPQGGTEAFF. The CDR3 DNA sequence: TGCGCCAGCAGCTCGCCCCAGGGGGGCACTGAAGCTTTCTTT.

This clonotype was counted at least ten times. The DNA of the CDR3 is TGTGCCAGCAGCTTAGAAACGGGTTCCAAAAACATTCAGTACTTC. The encoded protein is CASSLETGSKNIQYF. The chain joins TRBV7-8 to TRBJ2-4; D uncertain. V lost 1 base, J lost 2 bases, and 9 bases lay in between. This CDR3 region has 15 residues. Per the germline V gene, CDR1 is SGHVS and CDR2 is FQNEAQ.

The chain's CDR3 is CASSSQGFGSNQPQHF. CDR3 nucleotide sequence: TGTGCCAGCAGCTCACAGGGATTTGGGAGCAATCAGCCCCAGCATTTT. The chain recombines TRBV11-2 with TRBJ1-5; TRBD1 is a possible D gene (6 bases). The ends were cut back, 4 bases at V and 1 base at J, with 14 bases in the middle. Germline values: CDR1 SGHAT, CDR2 FQNNGV. The CDR3 has 16 residues.

In its sample, this clonotype was seen a few times. The V call is TRBV6-1, the J call TRBJ2-1, with 9 bases lining up with TRBD2. CDR1 and CDR2 (germline): MNHNS, SASEGT. The V gene end was trimmed by 2 bases and the J gene end by 9 bases; junction bases not matched to a gene: 8. The CDR3 is 15 amino acids. The CDR3 nucleotides read TGTGCCAGCAGTGAAAATAGCGGGGGTAGTTCTGAGCAGTTCTTC. Protein product: CASSENSGGSSEQFF.

In this sample, this clonotype turned up a few times. The V gene is TRBV29-1, the J gene TRBJ2-2; D is uncertain. Looked up from germline, CDR1 is SQVTM and CDR2 is ANQGSEA. This CDR3 region has 11 residues. The ends were cut back, 4 bases at V and 6 bases at J, with 6 bases in the middle. The CDR3 DNA follows: TGCAGCGTTGGTTGGTCCGGGGAGCTGTTTTTT. Encoded protein: CSVGWSGELFF.

The chain joins TRBV5-1 to TRBJ2-2, with 9 positions matching TRBD2. V lost 3 bases to trimming and J lost 4 bases; unmatched junction nucleotides: 7. CDR3 size: 16 residues. CDR1 and CDR2 (germline): SGHRS, YFSETQ. CDR3 DNA: TGCGCCAGCAGCTGGGACGCTAGCGGGGCCACCGGGGAGCTGTTTTTT. Its translation is CASSWDASGATGELFF.

The CDR3 spells CASSYTSGESPYNEQFF. In nucleotides, the CDR3 is TGCGCCAGCAGTTATACTAGCGGAGAATCCCCATACAATGAGCAGTTCTTC. The V and J genes are TRBV5-1 and TRBJ2-1; 8 nucleotides line up with TRBD2. CDR3 size: 17 residues. CDR1 and CDR2 (germline): SGHRS, YFSETQ. V gave up 5 bases and J gave up 4 bases; unmatched junction bases: 14.